This T cell receptor beta chain originates from a study of T-cell reconstitution after alpha-beta-depleted transplantation in children. Overall study results and limits: The study reportedly traced alpha-beta T cells about two months after transplant to several hundred expanded graft clones.

In regard to this clonotype: What it binds is not known.

TCRbeta library construction was performed incorporating unique molecular identifiers. TCRdb analysed the PCR reads with MiXCR anew, one entry per CDR3 protein. The sample shows around 420,000 distinct CDR3 sequences, around 15% of them seen only once. The sequences come from PBMCs, mostly from graft donor cells, collected 360 days after TCRalphabeta/CD19-depleted stem cell transplant. This receptor was obtained from a boy less than two years old who had a stem cell transplant for Wiskott-Aldrich syndrome, so the T cells may come from the graft donor.

CDR3 sequence: CASSMYGRSSYNEQFF. The CDR3 nucleotides read TGTGCCAGTAGTATGTACGGGAGAAGCTCCTACAATGAGCAGTTCTTC. The chain recombines TRBV19 with TRBJ2-1, with D tentatively TRBD2 (6 bases). Trimming pared 3 bases from V and 0 bases from J, leaving 12 bases between. CDR3 size: 16 residues. CDR1 is LNHDA and CDR2 is SQIVND in the germline V gene (reference sequence).